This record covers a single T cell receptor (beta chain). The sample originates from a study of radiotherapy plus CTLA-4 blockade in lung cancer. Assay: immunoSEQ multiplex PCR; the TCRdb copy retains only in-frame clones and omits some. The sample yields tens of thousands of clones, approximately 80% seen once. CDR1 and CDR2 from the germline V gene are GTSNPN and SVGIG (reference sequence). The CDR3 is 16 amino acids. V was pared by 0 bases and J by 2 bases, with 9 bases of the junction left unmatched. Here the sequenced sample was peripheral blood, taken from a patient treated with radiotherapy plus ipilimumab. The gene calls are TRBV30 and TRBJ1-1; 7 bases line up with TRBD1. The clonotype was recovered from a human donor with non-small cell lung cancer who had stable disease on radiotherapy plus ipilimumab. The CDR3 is CAWSVRLGQINTEAFF. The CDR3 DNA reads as TGTGCCTGGAGTGTACGGCTGGGACAGATTAACACTGAAGCTTTCTTT.